This T cell receptor (beta chain) was sequenced during a study of technical replicates of blood from a handful of donors. Sequencing used immunoSEQ multiplex PCR; TCRdb keeps in-frame clones, though not all of them. Among about 15,000 clones listed, 84% were seen once. Germline V lookup: CDR1 SEHNR, CDR2 FQNEAQ (reference sequence). V gave up 5 bases and J gave up 1 base; unmatched junction bases: 12. The CDR3 covers 19 residues. The sequence was obtained from a human donor in good health. The rearrangement uses TRBV7-9 and TRBJ2-2; 11 bases fit TRBD2. The sample comprised PBMCs. CDR3 loop: CASSPGTSGREKNTGELFF. Written as DNA, the CDR3 is TGTGCCAGCAGCCCCGGGACTAGCGGACGCGAGAAGAACACCGGGGAGCTGTTTTTT.